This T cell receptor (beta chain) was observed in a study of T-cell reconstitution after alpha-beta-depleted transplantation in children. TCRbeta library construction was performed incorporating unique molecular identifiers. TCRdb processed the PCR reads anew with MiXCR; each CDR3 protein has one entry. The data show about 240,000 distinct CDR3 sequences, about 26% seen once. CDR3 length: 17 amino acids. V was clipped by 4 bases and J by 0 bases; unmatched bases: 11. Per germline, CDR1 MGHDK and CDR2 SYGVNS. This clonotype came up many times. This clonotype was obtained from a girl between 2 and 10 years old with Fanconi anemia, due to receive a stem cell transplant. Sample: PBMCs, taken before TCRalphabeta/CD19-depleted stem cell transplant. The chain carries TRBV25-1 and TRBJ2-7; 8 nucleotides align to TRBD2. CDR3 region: CASSAWRGGRSSYEQYF. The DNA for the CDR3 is TGTGCCAGCAGTGCCTGGAGGGGCGGGAGGAGCTCCTACGAGCAGTACTTC.